One sample yielded the 9 T cell receptor beta chains listed below, sequenced in a study of T cell responses to AZD1222 COVID-19 vaccine. Assay used: immunoSEQ multiplex PCR; TCRdb lists only in-frame clones, some missing. This sample yields just under 95,000 clones, of which about nine tenths are seen a single time; roughly a tenth belongs to the top ten. This specimen consisted of peripheral blood, obtained on day 0 of AZD1222 vaccination. These receptor sequences come from an adult in good health.

This chain uses TRBV9 with TRBJ2-3; the D gene is possibly TRBD2 (7 bases). This CDR3 region has 17 residues. Germline V gene lookup returns CDR1 SGDLS and CDR2 YYNGEE. Trimming left V 0 bases short and J 5 bases short, with 19 bases between. The CDR3 loop is CASSVGGGRESGDTQYF. The CDR3 DNA sequence: TGTGCCAGCAGCGTAGGAGGGGGGCGGGAGTCGGGAGATACGCAGTATTTT. The full variable domain, rest sourced from reference TRBV9 and TRBJ2-3, is DSGVTQTPKHLITATGQRVTLRCSPRSGDLSVYWYQQSLDQGLQFLIQYYNGEERAKGNILERFSAQQFPDLHSELNLSSLELGDSALYFCASSVGGGRESGDTQYFGPGTRLTVL.

The chain combines TRBV7-2 with TRBJ2-5; D may correspond to TRBD1 or TRBD2 (5 bases each). This CDR3 region has 14 residues. The V gene's germline CDR1 is SGHTA and CDR2 FQGNSA. Trimming took off 5 bases at V and 5 bases at J, with 15 bases between the two ends. The CDR3 DNA reads TGTGCCAGCAGCGGCCTCGTGGGGGTTGAGACCCAGTACTTC. Protein: CASSGLVGVETQYF.

This clone was counted between two and nine times. The chain links TRBV6-6 to TRBJ1-1; D may be TRBD1 (5 bases). Trimming pared 5 bases from V and 1 base from J, leaving 26 bases between. The CDR3 extends over 19 amino acids. The V gene's germline CDR1 is MNHNY and CDR2 SVGAGI (reference sequence). The CDR3, as DNA: TGTGCCAGCAGTCCTGGCCTTGGGGGACGAAAACTAACGAACACTGAAGCTTTCTTT. The encoded protein is CASSPGLGGRKLTNTEAFF.

V usage is TRBV5-4 and J usage is TRBJ1-2; unclear D gene. With 0 bases removed from V and 4 bases from J, the gap between germline ends came to 7 bases. Looked up from germline, CDR1 is SGHNT and CDR2 is YYREEE (reference sequence). This CDR3 is built from 13 residues. The chain's CDR3 is CASSLDGIYGYTF. As DNA, the CDR3 is TGTGCCAGCAGCTTGGACGGAATCTATGGCTACACCTTC.

The chain recombines TRBV5-1 with TRBJ1-1; D is undetermined. CDR3 length: 13 residues. The germline V gene has CDR1 SGHRS and CDR2 YFSETQ. V dropped 4 bases and J dropped 5 bases, with 12 bases sitting between them. Here the CDR3 reads CASSRGSSTEAFF. DNA of the CDR3: TGCGCCAGCAGCCGCGGTAGTAGTACTGAAGCTTTCTTT.

The J gene is TRBJ1-5, the V gene TRBV6-5, with D possibly matching TRBD1 (6 bases). Trimming stripped 6 bases from V and 7 bases from J, with 16 bases between. The CDR3 has 14 residues. Germline CDR1 is MNHEY and CDR2 is SVGAGI. The CDR3 DNA follows: TGTGCCAGCAGGAGGTCAGGGGACGGACAGCCCCAGCATTTT. Translating gives CASRRSGDGQPQHF.

This clone was seen a single time. The chain carries TRBV5-6 and TRBJ1-2, with a weak D call TRBD1 (5 bases). Between the trimmed V and J ends, which lost 1 base and 3 bases, there was a span of 13 bases. Germline V gene lookup returns CDR1 SGHDT and CDR2 YYEEEE. This CDR3 has 15 amino acids. The CDR3 spells CASSLIRELDYGYTF. CDR3 DNA: TGTGCCAGCAGCTTGATCAGGGAGTTGGACTATGGCTACACCTTC. Drawing the rest from reference TRBV5-6 and TRBJ1-2, the complete variable domain is DAGVTQSPTHLIKTRGQQVTLRCSPKSGHDTVSWYQQALGQGPQFIFQYYEEEERQRGNFPDRFSGHQFPNYSSELNVNALLLGDSALYLCASSLIRELDYGYTFGSGTRLTVV.

The J gene is TRBJ2-1, the V gene TRBV15, with TRBD2 matching over 7 bases. Germline values: CDR1 LNHNV, CDR2 YYDKDF (reference sequence). The CDR3 length is 17 residues. Trimming at V came to 4 bases and at J to 6 bases, leaving 15 bases not matched to a gene. This CDR3 reads CATSTGPLAAGANEQFF. For the CDR3, the DNA is TGTGCCACCAGCACAGGGCCCCTCGCTGCGGGAGCCAATGAGCAGTTCTTC.

J is TRBJ1-5 and V is TRBV6-1; D is uncertain. The CDR3 contains 15 residues. V lost 7 bases and J 7 bases, leaving 20 bases between the germline ends. Germline-derived CDR1 and CDR2 are MNHNS and SASEGT. CDR3 amino acids: CASNDRGFDEQPQHF. The CDR3 nucleotides read TGTGCCAGCAACGACCGAGGGTTTGACGAGCAGCCCCAGCATTTT.